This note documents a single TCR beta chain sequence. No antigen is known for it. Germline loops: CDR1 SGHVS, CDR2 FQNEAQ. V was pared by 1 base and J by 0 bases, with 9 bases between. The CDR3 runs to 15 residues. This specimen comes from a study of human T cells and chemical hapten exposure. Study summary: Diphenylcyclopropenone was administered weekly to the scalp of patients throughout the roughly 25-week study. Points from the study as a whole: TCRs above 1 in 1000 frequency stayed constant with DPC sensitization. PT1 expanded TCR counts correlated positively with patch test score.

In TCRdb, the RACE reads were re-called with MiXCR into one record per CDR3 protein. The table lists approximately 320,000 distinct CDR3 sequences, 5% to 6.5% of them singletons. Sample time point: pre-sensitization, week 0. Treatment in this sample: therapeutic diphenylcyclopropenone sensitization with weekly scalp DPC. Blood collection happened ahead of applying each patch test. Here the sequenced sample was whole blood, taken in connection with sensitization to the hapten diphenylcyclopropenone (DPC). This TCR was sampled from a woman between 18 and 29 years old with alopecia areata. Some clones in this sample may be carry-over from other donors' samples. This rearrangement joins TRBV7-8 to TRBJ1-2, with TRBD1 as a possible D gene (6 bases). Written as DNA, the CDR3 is TGTGCCAGCAGCTTAGTAGGGGGACCTAACTATGGCTACACCTTC. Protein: CASSLVGGPNYGYTF.